This T cell receptor (beta chain) was recorded in a study of blood T cell repertoires in COVID-19. Study overall: Sources were T cells, B-cell-depleted T cells, or PBMCs; the material itself was cDNA or gDNA.

TCRdb's table, derived via immunoSEQ multiplex PCR, lists solely in-frame clones and lacks some. Among approximately 170,000 clones listed, under 85% were seen once. This clone was counted only a few times. It was during active infection that Seattle patients were enrolled and then longitudinally followed. The germline gives CDR1 SGDLS, CDR2 YYNGEE. This CDR3 contains 16 residues. V was cut by 3 bases and J by 2 bases, with 17 bases left in between. The chain employs TRBV9 and TRBJ1-1; no firm D call. The receptor was isolated from an elderly man with COVID-19, enrolled during active disease. The specimen sequenced was peripheral blood. The CDR3 DNA reads as TGTGCCAGCAGCGCTCTTAAAGGGAGGGAAAACACTGAAGCTTTCTTT. It encodes CASSALKGRENTEAFF.